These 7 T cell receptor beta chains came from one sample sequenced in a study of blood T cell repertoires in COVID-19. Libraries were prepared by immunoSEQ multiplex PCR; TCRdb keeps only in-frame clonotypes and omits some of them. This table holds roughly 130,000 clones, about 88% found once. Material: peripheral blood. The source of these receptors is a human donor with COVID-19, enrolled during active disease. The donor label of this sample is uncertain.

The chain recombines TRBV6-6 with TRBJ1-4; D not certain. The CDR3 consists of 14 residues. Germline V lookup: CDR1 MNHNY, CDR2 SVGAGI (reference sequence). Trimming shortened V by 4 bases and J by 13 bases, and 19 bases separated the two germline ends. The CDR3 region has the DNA TGTGCCAGCAGTTCCAAGTTACTCCCCGATTCACTGTTTTTT. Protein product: CASSSKLLPDSLFF.

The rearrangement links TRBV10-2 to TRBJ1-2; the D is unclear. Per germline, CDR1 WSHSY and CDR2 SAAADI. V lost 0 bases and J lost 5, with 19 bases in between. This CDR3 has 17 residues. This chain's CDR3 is CASSESDSRGWQYGYTF. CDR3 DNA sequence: TGCGCCAGCAGTGAGTCCGATTCCCGGGGATGGCAATATGGCTACACCTTC.

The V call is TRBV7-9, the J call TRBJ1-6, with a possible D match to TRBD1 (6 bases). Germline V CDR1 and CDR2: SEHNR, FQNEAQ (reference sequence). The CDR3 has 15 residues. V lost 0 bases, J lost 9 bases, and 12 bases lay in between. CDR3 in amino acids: CASSLAQGLGSPLHF. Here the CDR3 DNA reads TGTGCCAGCAGCTTAGCGCAGGGGTTAGGTTCACCCCTCCACTTT.

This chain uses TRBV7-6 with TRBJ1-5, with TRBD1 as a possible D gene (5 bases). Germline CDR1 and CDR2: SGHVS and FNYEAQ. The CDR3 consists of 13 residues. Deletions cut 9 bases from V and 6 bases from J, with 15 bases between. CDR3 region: CASSGGEFQPQHF. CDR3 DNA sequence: TGTGCCAGTTCCGGGGGGGAGTTTCAGCCCCAGCATTTT. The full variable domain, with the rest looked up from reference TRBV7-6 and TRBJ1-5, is GAGVSQSPRYKVTKRGQDVALRCDPISGHVSLYWYRQALGQGPEFLTYFNYEAQQDKSGLPNDRFSAERPEGSISTLTIQRTEQRDSAMYRCASSGGEFQPQHFGDGTRLSIL.

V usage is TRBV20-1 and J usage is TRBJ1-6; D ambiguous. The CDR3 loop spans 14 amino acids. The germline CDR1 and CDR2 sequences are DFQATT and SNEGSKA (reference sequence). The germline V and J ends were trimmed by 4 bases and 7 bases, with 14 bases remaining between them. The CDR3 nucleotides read TGCAGTGCTATTGAGGATGGCGGGAATTCACCCCTCCACTTT. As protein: CSAIEDGGNSPLHF.

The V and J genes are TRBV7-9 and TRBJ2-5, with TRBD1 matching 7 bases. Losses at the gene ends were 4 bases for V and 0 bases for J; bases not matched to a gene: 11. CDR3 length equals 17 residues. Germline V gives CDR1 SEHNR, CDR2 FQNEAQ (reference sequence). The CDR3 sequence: CASSSRGQDGYQETQYF. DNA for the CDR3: TGTGCCAGCAGCTCGAGAGGACAGGATGGGTACCAAGAGACCCAGTACTTC.

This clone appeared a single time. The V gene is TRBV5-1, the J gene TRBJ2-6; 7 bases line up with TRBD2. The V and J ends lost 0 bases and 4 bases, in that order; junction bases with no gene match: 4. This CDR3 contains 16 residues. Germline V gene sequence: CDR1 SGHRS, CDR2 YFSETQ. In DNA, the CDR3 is TGCGCCAGCAGCTTGGACGGGGGGTCAGGGGCCAACGTCCTGACTTTC. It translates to CASSLDGGSGANVLTF.